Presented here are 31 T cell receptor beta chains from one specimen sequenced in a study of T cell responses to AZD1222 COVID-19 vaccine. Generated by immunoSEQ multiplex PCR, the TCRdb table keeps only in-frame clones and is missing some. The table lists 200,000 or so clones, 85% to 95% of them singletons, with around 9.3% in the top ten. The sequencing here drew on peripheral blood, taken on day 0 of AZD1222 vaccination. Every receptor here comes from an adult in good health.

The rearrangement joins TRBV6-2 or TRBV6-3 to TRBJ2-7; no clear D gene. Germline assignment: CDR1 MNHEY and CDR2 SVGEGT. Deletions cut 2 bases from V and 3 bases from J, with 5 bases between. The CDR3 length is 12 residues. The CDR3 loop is CASSYNSYEQYV. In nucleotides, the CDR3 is TGTGCCAGCAGTTACAACAGCTACGAGCAGTACGTC.

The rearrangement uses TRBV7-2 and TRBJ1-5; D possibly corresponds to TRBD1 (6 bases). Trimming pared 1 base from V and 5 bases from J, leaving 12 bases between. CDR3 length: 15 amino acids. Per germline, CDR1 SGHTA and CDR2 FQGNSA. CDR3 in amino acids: CASSLDRAGYQPQHF. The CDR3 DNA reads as TGTGCCAGCAGCTTAGACAGGGCCGGGTATCAGCCCCAGCATTTT.

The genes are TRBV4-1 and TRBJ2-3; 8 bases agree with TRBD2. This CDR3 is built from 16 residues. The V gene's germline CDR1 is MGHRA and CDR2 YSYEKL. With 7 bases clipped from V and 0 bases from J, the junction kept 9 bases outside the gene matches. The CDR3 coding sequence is TGCGCCAGCACCCCGGGAGGGCACCCTAGCACAGATACGCAGTATTTT. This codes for CASTPGGHPSTDTQYF.

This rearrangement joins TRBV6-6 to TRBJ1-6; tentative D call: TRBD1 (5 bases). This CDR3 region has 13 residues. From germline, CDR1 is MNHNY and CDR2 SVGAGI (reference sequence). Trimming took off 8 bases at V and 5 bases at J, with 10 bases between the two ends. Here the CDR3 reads CASGAYDNSPLHF. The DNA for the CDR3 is TGTGCCAGCGGGGCATACGATAATTCACCCCTCCACTTT.

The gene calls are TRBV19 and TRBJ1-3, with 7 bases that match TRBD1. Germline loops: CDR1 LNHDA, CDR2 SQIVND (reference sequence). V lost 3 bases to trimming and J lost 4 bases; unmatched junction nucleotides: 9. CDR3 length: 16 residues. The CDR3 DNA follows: TGTGCCAGTAGTATCGGAACAGGGGTTGCCGGAAACACCATATATTTT. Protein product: CASSIGTGVAGNTIYF.

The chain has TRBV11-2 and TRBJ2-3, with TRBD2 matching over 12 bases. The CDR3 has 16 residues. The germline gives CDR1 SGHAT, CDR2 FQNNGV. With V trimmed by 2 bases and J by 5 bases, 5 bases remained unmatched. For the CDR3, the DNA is TGTGCCAGCAGCTTAAGGCTAGCGGGAGGGGGAGATACGCAGTATTTT. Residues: CASSLRLAGGGDTQYF. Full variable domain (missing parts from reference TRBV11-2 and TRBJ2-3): EAGVAQSPRYKIIEKRQSVAFWCNPISGHATLYWYQQILGQGPKLLIQFQNNGVVDDSQLPKDRFSAERLKGVDSTLKIQPAKLEDSAVYLCASSLRLAGGGDTQYFGPGTRLTVL.

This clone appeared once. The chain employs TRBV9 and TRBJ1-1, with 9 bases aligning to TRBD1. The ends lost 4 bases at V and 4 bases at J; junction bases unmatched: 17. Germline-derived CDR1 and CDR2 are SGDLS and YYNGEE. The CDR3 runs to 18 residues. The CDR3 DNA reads TGTGCCAGCAGCCCTCACGGGACAGGGTCTCCTCGTGGCACTGAAGCTTTCTTT. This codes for CASSPHGTGSPRGTEAFF.

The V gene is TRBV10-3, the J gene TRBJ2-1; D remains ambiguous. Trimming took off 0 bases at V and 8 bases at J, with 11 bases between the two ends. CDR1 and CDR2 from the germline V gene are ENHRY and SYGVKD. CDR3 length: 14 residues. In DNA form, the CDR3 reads TGTGCCATCAGTGAGTCAGGTCACTCTGATGAGCAGTTCTTC. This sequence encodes CAISESGHSDEQFF.

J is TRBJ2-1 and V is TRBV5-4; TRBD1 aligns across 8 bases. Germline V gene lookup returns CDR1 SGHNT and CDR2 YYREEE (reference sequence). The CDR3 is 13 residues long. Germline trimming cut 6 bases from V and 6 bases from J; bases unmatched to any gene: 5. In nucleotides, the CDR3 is TGTGCCAGCACCCGGACAGGGATCAATGAGCAGTTCTTC. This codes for CASTRTGINEQFF.

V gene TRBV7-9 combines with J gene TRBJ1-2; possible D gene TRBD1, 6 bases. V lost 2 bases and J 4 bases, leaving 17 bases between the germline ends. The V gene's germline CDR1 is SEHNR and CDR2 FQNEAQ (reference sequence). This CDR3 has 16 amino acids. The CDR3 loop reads CASSLPPGQGSYGYTF. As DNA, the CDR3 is TGTGCCAGCAGCTTACCCCCAGGCCAGGGGTCCTATGGCTACACCTTC.

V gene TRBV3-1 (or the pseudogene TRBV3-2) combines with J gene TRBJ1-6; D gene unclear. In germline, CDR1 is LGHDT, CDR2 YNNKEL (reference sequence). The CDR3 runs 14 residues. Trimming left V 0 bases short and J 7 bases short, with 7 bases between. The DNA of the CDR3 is TGTGCCAGCAGCCAAGAACAGCACAATTCACCCCTCCACTTT. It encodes CASSQEQHNSPLHF.

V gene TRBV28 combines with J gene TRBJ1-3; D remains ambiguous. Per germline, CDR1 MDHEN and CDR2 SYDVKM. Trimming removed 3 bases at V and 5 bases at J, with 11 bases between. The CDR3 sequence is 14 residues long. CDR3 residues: CASSFGPARNTIYF. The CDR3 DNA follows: TGTGCCAGCAGTTTTGGACCAGCCAGAAACACCATATATTTT. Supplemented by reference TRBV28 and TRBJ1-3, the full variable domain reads DVKVTQSSRYLVKRTGEKVFLECVQDMDHENMFWYRQDPGLGLRLIYFSYDVKMKEKGDIPEGYSVSREKKERFSLILESASTNQTSMYLCASSFGPARNTIYFGEGSWLTVV.

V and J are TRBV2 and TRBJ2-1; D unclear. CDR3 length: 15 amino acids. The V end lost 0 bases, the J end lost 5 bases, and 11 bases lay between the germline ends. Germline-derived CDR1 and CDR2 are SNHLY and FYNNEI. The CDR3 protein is CASSEAPNRDNEQFF. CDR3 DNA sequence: TGTGCCAGCAGTGAAGCACCCAACCGCGACAATGAGCAGTTCTTC.

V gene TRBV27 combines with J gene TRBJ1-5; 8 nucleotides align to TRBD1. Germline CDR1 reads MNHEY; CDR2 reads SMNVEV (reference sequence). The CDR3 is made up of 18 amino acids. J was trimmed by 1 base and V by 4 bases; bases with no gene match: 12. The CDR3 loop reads CASSSGQGGLGSNQPQHF. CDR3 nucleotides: TGTGCCAGCAGTTCCGGACAGGGAGGACTGGGAAGCAATCAGCCCCAGCATTTT.

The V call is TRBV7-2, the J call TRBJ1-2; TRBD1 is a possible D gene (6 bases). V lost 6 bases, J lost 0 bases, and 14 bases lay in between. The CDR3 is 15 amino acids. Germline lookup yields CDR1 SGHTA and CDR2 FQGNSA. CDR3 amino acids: CASSLTGISNYGYTF. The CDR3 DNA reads TGTGCCAGCAGTCTCACAGGGATCTCTAACTATGGCTACACCTTC.

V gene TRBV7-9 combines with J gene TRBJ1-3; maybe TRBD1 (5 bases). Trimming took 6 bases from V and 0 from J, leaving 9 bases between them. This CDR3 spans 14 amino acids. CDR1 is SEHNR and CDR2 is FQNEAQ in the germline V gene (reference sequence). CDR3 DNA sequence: TGTGCCAGCAGTGACAGCACCTCTGGAAACACCATATATTTT. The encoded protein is CASSDSTSGNTIYF.

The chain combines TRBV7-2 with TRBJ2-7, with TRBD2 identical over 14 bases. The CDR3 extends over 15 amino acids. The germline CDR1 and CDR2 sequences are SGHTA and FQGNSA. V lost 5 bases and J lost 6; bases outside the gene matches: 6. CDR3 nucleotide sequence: TGTGCCAGCAGCAAGGGACTAGCGGGAGCGGGCGAGCAGTACTTC. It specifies CASSKGLAGAGEQYF.

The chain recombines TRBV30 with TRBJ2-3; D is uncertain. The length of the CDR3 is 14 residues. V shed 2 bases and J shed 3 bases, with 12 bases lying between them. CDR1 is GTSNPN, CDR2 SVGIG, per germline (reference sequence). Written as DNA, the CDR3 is TGTGCCTGGAGTTCCCAAGCCGTAACAGATACGCAGTATTTT. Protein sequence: CAWSSQAVTDTQYF.

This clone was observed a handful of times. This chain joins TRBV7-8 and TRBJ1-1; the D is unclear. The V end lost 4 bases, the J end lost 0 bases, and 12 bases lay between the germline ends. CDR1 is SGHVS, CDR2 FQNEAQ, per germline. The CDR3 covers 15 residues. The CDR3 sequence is CASSSLPQLNTEAFF. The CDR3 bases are TGTGCCAGCAGCTCTTTGCCACAGCTGAACACTGAAGCTTTCTTT.

CDR3 amino acids: CATSEGQVGAGELFF. The CDR3, as DNA: TGTGCCACCAGTGAGGGACAGGTCGGGGCCGGGGAGCTGTTTTTT. The V gene is TRBV24-1, the J gene TRBJ2-2; 8 positions match TRBD1. V lost 4 bases, J lost 6 bases, and 6 bases stayed unmatched. CDR1 is KGHDR and CDR2 is SFDVKD in the germline V gene. The length of the CDR3 is 15 residues.

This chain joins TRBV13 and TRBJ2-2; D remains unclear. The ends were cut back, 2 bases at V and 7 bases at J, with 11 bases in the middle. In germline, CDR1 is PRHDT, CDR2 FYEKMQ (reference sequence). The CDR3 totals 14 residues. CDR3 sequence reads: CASSLRGMGGELFF. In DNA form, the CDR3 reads TGTGCCAGCAGCTTAAGAGGCATGGGCGGGGAGCTGTTTTTT.

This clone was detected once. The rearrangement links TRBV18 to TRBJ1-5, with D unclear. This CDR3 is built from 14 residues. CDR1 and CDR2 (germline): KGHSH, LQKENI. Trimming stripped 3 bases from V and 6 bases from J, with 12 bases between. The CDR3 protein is CASSPRISAQPQHF. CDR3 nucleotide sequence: TGTGCCAGCTCACCGCGGATTTCGGCTCAGCCCCAGCATTTT.

CDR3 loop: CAWSVIAETQYF. The CDR3 DNA reads as TGTGCCTGGAGTGTAATTGCGGAGACCCAGTACTTC. The chain uses TRBV30 and TRBJ2-5; no firm D call. Germline V lookup: CDR1 GTSNPN, CDR2 SVGIG (reference sequence). The CDR3 length is 12 residues. The V end was cut by 0 bases, the J end by 5 bases, with 7 bases between. The full variable domain, with the rest looked up from reference TRBV30 and TRBJ2-5, is SQTIHQWPATLVQPVGSPLSLECTVEGTSNPNLYWYRQAAGRGLQLLFYSVGIGQISSEVPQNLSASRPQDRQFILSSKKLLLSDSGFYLCAWSVIAETQYFGPGTRLLVL.

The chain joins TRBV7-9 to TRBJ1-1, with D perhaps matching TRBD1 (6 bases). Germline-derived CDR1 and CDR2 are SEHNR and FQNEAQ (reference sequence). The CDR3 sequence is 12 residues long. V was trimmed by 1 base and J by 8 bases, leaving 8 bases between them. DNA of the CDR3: TGTGCCAGCAGCTTAGATGGACAGGAAGCTTTCTTT. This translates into CASSLDGQEAFF. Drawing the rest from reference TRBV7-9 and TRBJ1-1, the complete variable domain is DTGVSQNPRHKITKRGQNVTFRCDPISEHNRLYWYRQTLGQGPEFLTYFQNEAQLEKSRLLSDRFSAERPKGSFSTLEIQRTEQGDSAMYLCASSLDGQEAFFGQGTRLTVV.

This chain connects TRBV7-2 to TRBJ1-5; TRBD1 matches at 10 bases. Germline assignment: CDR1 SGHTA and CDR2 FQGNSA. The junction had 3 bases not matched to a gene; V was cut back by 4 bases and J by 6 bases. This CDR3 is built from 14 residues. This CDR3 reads CASSWDRGGQPQHF. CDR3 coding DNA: TGTGCCAGCAGCTGGGACAGGGGAGGTCAGCCCCAGCATTTT.

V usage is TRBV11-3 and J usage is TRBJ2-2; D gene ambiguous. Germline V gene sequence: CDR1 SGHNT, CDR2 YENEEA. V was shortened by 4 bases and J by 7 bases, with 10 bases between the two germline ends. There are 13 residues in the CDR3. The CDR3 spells CASSSRVLGELFF. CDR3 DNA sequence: TGTGCCAGCAGCTCAAGGGTACTCGGGGAGCTGTTTTTT.

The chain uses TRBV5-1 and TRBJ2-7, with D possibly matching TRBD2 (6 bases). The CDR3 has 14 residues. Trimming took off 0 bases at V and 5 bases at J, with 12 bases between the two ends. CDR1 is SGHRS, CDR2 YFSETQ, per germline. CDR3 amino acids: CASSLGGAGNEQYV. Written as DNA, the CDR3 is TGCGCCAGCAGCTTGGGAGGTGCGGGGAACGAGCAGTACGTC.

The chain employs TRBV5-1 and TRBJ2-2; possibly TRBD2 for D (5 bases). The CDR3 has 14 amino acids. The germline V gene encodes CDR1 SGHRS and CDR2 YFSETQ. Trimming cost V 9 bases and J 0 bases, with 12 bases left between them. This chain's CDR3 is CATAVGTNTGELFF. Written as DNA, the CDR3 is TGCGCCACAGCGGTAGGGACGAACACCGGGGAGCTGTTTTTT. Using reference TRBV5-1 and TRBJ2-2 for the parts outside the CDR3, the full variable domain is KAGVTQTPRYLIKTRGQQVTLSCSPISGHRSVSWYQQTPGQGLQFLFEYFSETQRNKGNFPGRFSGRQFSNSRSEMNVSTLELGDSALYLCATAVGTNTGELFFGEGSRLTVL.

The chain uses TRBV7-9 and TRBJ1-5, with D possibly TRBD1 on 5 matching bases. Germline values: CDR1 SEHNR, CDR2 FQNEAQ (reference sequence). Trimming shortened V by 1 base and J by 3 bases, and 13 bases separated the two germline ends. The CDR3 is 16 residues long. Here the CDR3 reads CASSLVGGRDNQPQHF. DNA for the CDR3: TGTGCCAGCAGCTTAGTTGGGGGAAGGGACAATCAGCCCCAGCATTTT.

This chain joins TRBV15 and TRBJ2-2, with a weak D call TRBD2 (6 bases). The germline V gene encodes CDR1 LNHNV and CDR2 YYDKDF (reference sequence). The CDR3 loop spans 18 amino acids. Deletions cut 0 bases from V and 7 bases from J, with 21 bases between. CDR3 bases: TGTGCCACCAGCAGAGATTTTTGGGCGGGGAGAACAGTCGGGGAGCTGTTTTTT. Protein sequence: CATSRDFWAGRTVGELFF.

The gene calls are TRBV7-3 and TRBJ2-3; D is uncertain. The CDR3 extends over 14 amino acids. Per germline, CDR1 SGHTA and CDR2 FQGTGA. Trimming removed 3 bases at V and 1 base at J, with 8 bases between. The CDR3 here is CASSFTGRTDTQYF. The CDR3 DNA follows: TGTGCCAGCAGCTTCACTGGTCGCACAGATACGCAGTATTTT. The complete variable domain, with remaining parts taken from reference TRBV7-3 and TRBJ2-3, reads GAGVSQTPSNKVTEKGKYVELRCDPISGHTALYWYRQSLGQGPEFLIYFQGTGAADDSGLPNDRFFAVRPEGSVSTLKIQRTERGDSAVYLCASSFTGRTDTQYFGPGTRLTVL.